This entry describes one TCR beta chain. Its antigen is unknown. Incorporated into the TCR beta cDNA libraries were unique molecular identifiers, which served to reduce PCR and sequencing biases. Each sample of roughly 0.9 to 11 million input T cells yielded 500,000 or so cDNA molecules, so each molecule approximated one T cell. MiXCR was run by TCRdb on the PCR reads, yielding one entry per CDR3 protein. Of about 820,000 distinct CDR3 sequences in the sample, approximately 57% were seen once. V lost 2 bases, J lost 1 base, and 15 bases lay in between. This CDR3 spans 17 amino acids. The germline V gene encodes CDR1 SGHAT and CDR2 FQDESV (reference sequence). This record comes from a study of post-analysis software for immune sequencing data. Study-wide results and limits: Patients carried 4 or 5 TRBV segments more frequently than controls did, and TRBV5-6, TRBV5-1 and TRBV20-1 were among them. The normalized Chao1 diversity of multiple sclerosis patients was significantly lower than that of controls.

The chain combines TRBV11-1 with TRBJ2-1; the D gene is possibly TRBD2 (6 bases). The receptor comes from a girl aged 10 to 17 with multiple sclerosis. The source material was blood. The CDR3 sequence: CASSLIGLPNSYNEQFF. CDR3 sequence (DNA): TGTGCCAGCAGCTTAATCGGACTACCGAATTCCTACAATGAGCAGTTCTTC.